This TCR beta chain was captured in a study of cytotoxic CD8 clonotypes in ibrutinib-treated CLL. Background on the study: Across samples, productive templates numbered more than 200,000 and productive rearrangements reached about 98,000 on average.

V dropped 3 bases and J dropped 2 bases, with 14 bases sitting between them. The CDR3 totals 15 residues. Germline CDR1 is SGHNT and CDR2 is YYREEE (reference sequence). The table came from immunoSEQ multiplex PCR; TCRdb's copy has only in-frame clones and leaves some out. Of some 290,000 clones listed, about 80% are singletons. Sequenced here: PBMCs, sampled before ibrutinib treatment. The chain has TRBV5-4 and TRBJ1-1, with a weak D call TRBD1 (6 bases). The receptor's source is a human donor with chronic lymphocytic leukemia. CDR3 sequence: CASSSKSRGNTEAFF. As DNA, the CDR3 is TGTGCCAGCAGCTCGAAAAGCAGGGGAAACACTGAAGCTTTCTTT.